This T cell receptor beta chain came from a study of blood T cell repertoires in COVID-19 (TCRdb year 2020). Study-level background: Samples from collaborators originated in the United States, Italy and Spain and spanned both the acute and convalescent phases of COVID-19. The material from the prospective study consisted of cDNA or gDNA derived from T cells, B-cell-depleted T cells, or PBMCs. Subjects who had been exposed to COVID-19, were actively infected with it, or had recovered from it provided the deeply sampled blood TCRbeta repertoires that made up the dataset. The repertoires were released in a freely available public database meant as a resource for research on the immune response to SARS-CoV-2. Samples came from the ongoing ImmuneRACE study (first 160 participants) plus 1,254 subjects from 6 global collaborators. Sample metadata almost always included a de-identified subject ID, COVID-19 status, age in years and sex. HLA class I and class II types, where available, came from metadata supplied by the sample provider rather than from assay-based typing. Here is what the overall study found, with its caveats: How much clinical and demographic metadata was included differed by source and by participant, and the metadata was provided uncurated.

At one collaborating source in Seattle, patients were enrolled during active infection and were followed longitudinally through the course of disease. Whole blood was collected in K2EDTA tubes by collaborating institutions according to the institutions' own protocols. Collaborator samples were shipped for TCRbeta analysis as frozen whole blood, isolated PBMCs, or DNA extracted from either sample type. The immunoSEQ Assay, a bias-controlled multiplex PCR, was used to amplify TCRbeta CDR3 regions from genomic DNA. The study's own analysis went as follows. Within the assay, amplification of reference gene primers was used to estimate how many nucleated cells each sample contained. Sequence reads were collapsed and filtered to measure the absolute abundance of every unique TCRbeta CDR3 rearrangement. Productive Simpson clonality was computed per sample as the square root of Simpson's diversity index over productive rearrangements. Here the immuneACCESS table is served through TCRdb, limited to in-frame sequences with V and J called. Missing clones are a known gap in these copies; in checked studies unresolved V genes cover under half, and the rest lacks a known reason. Clonal size and the V and J genes are those of that table, whereas D and trimming came from the DNA. This sample lists 150,000 to 200,000 clones; 94% were detected once. The top ten hold roughly 0.7% of the sample.

This clone was detected only once. Which antigen it targets is not known. No base qualities exist here, and no much larger clone lies one base off it. Sequenced: peripheral blood. This clonotype was obtained from a man between 25 and 39 years old with COVID-19, enrolled during active disease.

Read as DNA, the sequence is TGCGCCAGCAGCGACCCGGACAGGCCCGCCTGGGGCTACACCTTC. This yields the protein CASSDPDRPAWGYTF. This chain joins TRBV5-1 to TRBJ1-2; TRBD1 fits 7 bases in the junction. The CDR3 numbers 15 residues from cysteine through phenylalanine. CDR3 DNA only is kept here, 45 bases in frame from base 1. CDR1 and CDR2 are read off the germline V gene as SGHRS and YFSETQ. V ends up 4 bases short and J 8 bases short, with an unmatched junction base count of 14.